These 24 T cell receptor beta chains came from one sample sequenced in a study of cytomegalovirus exposure and HLA in healthy donors (TCRdb year 2017). The library was generated by the immunoSEQ multiplex PCR assay. A mixture of 60 forward primers for TCR Vbeta segments and 13 reverse primers for TCR Jbeta segments was used in the multiplex PCR. Held by TCRdb, this immuneACCESS table contains in-frame sequences only and omits some clones. Under half of the omission traces to an unresolved V gene where checked; the cause of the rest is unknown. This sample lists 150,000 to 200,000 clones; 75% to 85% were detected once. In total, the top ten clones hold roughly 6% of the sample. Sequenced input: PBMCs. These receptors originate from a woman between 45 and 60 years old in good health and CMV-seropositive.

This clone has just one count. Written as DNA, the CDR3 is TGTGCCAGCCTCCTTCGGGCAGGGGGCGGAGGGGGCACTGAAGCTTTCTTT. Its translation is CASLLRAGGGGGTEAFF. This chain connects TRBV19 to TRBJ1-1, with 8 bases matching TRBD1. The CDR3 has 17 amino acids. CDR1 and CDR2 (germline): LNHDA, SQIVND (reference sequence). V lost 9 bases to trimming and J lost 4 bases; unmatched junction nucleotides: 19.

The chain employs TRBV5-1 and TRBJ2-4, with TRBD1 matching 9 bases. This CDR3 is 16 amino acids long. Trimming took 3 bases from V and 7 from J; bases not matched to a gene: 11. Germline values: CDR1 SGHRS, CDR2 YFSETQ. The chain's CDR3 is CASSYPETGGRNIQYF. The CDR3 coding sequence is TGCGCCAGCAGCTATCCCGAGACAGGGGGTAGGAACATTCAGTACTTC.

The J gene is TRBJ2-7, the V gene TRBV6-5; 8 bases align to TRBD2. V shed 5 bases and J 6 bases; nucleotides not matched to a gene: 3. This CDR3 comprises 12 residues. Per the germline V gene, CDR1 is MNHEY and CDR2 is SVGAGI. The CDR3 DNA reads TGTGCCAGCAGTCCCGGACTAGCCGAGCAGTACTTC. Its translation is CASSPGLAEQYF.

As concerns this clone: This sample includes further DNA sequences coding for the same CDR3. This chain links TRBV18 with TRBJ2-7; D is uncertain. V was shortened by 3 bases and J by 0 bases, with 9 bases between the two germline ends. There are 14 residues in the CDR3. Germline CDR1 is KGHSH and CDR2 is LQKENI. DNA for the CDR3: TGTGCCAGCTCACCCTTCGACAACTCCTACGAGCAGTACTTC. Translation: CASSPFDNSYEQYF.

The chain carries TRBV4-1 and TRBJ2-2; weak D call: TRBD1 (5 bases). The germline V gene has CDR1 MGHRA and CDR2 YSYEKL. V lost 1 base to trimming and J lost 0 bases, with 12 bases between them. The length of the CDR3 is 17 residues. For the CDR3, the DNA is TGCGCCAGCAGCCAAGTAGAGACAGATTCGAACACCGGGGAGCTGTTTTTT. Protein sequence: CASSQVETDSNTGELFF.

A note on this clone: The conserved final phenylalanine or tryptophan is absent from the CDR3, which likely points to a read error. The chain is built from TRBV19 and TRBJ2-7; 7 positions agree with TRBD1. The CDR3 spans 13 residues. The V gene's germline CDR1 is LNHDA and CDR2 SQIVND (reference sequence). J gave up 6 bases and V 5 bases, and 7 bases lay outside the gene matches. DNA for the CDR3: TGTGCCAGTAGTGGCTTCCCAGGGGGCGAGCAGTACTGC. This sequence encodes CASSGFPGGEQYC.

V gene TRBV14 combines with J gene TRBJ2-3; D is perhaps TRBD2 (6 bases). V lost 4 bases, J lost 4 bases, and 9 bases lay in between. Germline V lookup: CDR1 SGHDN, CDR2 FVKESK. There are 13 residues in the CDR3. The CDR3 coding sequence is TGTGCCAGCAGCCCTTGGGAGGCAGATACGCAGTATTTT. The encoded protein is CASSPWEADTQYF.

The chain recombines TRBV6-5 with TRBJ2-7, with 8 bases fitting TRBD2. CDR1 and CDR2 (germline): MNHEY, SVGAGI. The CDR3 has 15 amino acids. The ends lost 6 bases at V and 0 bases at J; junction bases unmatched: 7. CDR3 coding DNA: TGTGCCAGCAGCAAAAGCGGGAGCAGCTCCTACGAGCAGTACTTC. The encoded protein is CASSKSGSSSYEQYF.

With respect to this clone: Sequence at one end of the junction differs from germline and may be a read error. This chain uses TRBV6-6 with TRBJ2-5, with D possibly called TRBD1 or TRBD2 (7 bases each). CDR3 length: 15 residues. Germline-derived CDR1 and CDR2 are MNHNY and SVGAGI (reference sequence). CDR3 in DNA: TGTGCCGGCAGTTACTCAGGGGGGGGTCAAGAGACCCAGTACTTC. Translating it yields CAGSYSGGGQETQYF.

J is TRBJ2-2 and V is TRBV18, with 8 bases that match TRBD1. Germline-derived CDR1 and CDR2 are KGHSH and LQKENI. This CDR3 has 17 amino acids. V was pared by 3 bases and J by 1 base, with 7 bases of the junction left unmatched. DNA of the CDR3: TGTGCCAGCTCACCCCAGGGGGCGACAGGGAACACCGGGGAGCTGTTTTTT. Translating it yields CASSPQGATGNTGELFF.

This chain connects TRBV7-5 to TRBJ2-7; TRBD2 was called by the table and not checked on the DNA. TRBV7-5 counts as a pseudogene. The CDR3 length is 15 residues. The CDR3 region is CVRSLAMVVDYEQYF. The CDR3 coding sequence is TGTGTCAGAAGCTTAGCCATGGTGGTAGACTACGAGCAGTACTTC.

In DNA, the CDR3 is TGCAGCGTCGGGATCTCTGGAAACACCATATATTTT. This codes for CSVGISGNTIYF. The chain links TRBV29-1 to TRBJ1-3; D gene unclear. The length of the CDR3 is 12 residues. With 6 bases removed from V and 0 bases from J, the gap between germline ends came to 6 bases. Germline assignment: CDR1 SQVTM and CDR2 ANQGSEA.

The chain combines TRBV9 with TRBJ2-5; 14 nucleotides align to TRBD2. J gave up 5 bases and V 4 bases, and 4 bases lay outside the gene matches. The V gene's germline CDR1 is SGDLS and CDR2 YYNGEE. The CDR3 is made up of 15 amino acids. This CDR3 is CASSTGLAGGETQYF. The CDR3 bases are TGTGCCAGCAGCACTGGACTAGCGGGGGGTGAGACCCAGTACTTC.

The rearrangement uses TRBV7-9 and TRBJ1-6; perhaps TRBD1 as D (6 bases). V gave up 3 bases and J gave up 14 bases, with 11 bases separating them. Per germline, CDR1 SEHNR and CDR2 FQNEAQ (reference sequence). The CDR3 totals 12 residues. The CDR3 loop is CASSFIGGALHF. The CDR3 region has the DNA TGTGCCAGCAGCTTCATAGGGGGGGCCCTCCACTTT.

The rearrangement joins TRBV27 to TRBJ2-3, with TRBD2 as a possible D gene (6 bases). Trimming removed 5 bases from V and 7 bases from J, with 19 bases in between. The CDR3 consists of 15 residues. Germline values: CDR1 MNHEY, CDR2 SMNVEV (reference sequence). In nucleotides, the CDR3 is TGTGCCAGCAGTGCCGGACTAACGGCGGGGTATACGCAGTATTTT. This sequence encodes CASSAGLTAGYTQYF.

The gene calls are TRBV5-4 and TRBJ2-1; 16 bases agree with TRBD2. J was trimmed by 9 bases and V by 5 bases; bases with no gene match: 5. The CDR3 covers 15 residues. Germline V gene sequence: CDR1 SGHNT, CDR2 YYREEE (reference sequence). The CDR3 loop reads CASSWGLAGGFEQFF. The CDR3 DNA follows: TGTGCCAGCAGTTGGGGACTAGCGGGGGGGTTTGAGCAGTTCTTC.

The chain joins TRBV7-9 to TRBJ2-1, with 9 bases identical to TRBD2. CDR1 and CDR2 from the germline V gene are SEHNR and FQNEAQ (reference sequence). J gave up 7 bases and V 1 base, and 5 bases lay outside the gene matches. The CDR3 is 15 residues long. The CDR3 loop is CASSLGRAGGNEQFF. The CDR3 nucleotides are TGTGCCAGCAGCTTAGGTCGAGCGGGAGGTAATGAGCAGTTCTTC.

This chain uses TRBV19 with TRBJ2-3; TRBD2 agrees at 8 bases. The ends lost 3 bases at V and 2 bases at J; junction bases unmatched: 10. The germline CDR1 and CDR2 sequences are LNHDA and SQIVND (reference sequence). The CDR3 runs 17 residues. The CDR3 region has the DNA TGTGCCAGTAGTATGAGGCTAGCGGGCTCTGACACAGATACGCAGTATTTT. Translated, it gives CASSMRLAGSDTDTQYF.

This clone appeared a single time. This specimen includes other DNA sequences encoding the same CDR3. The chain has TRBV28 and TRBJ2-7; D may be TRBD1 (5 bases). Germline lookup yields CDR1 MDHEN and CDR2 SYDVKM. The CDR3 is 15 residues long. The V end was cut by 2 bases, the J end by 0 bases, with 11 bases between. The CDR3 sequence is CASSLGAKSSYEQYF. The CDR3 DNA reads as TGTGCCAGCAGTTTAGGGGCCAAAAGCTCCTACGAGCAGTACTTC.

This clone appeared a few times. CDR3 sequence: CASSTPQGSQYF. The CDR3 nucleotides are TGTGCCAGCAGTACGCCTCAGGGGTCGCAGTACTTC. The genes are TRBV27 and TRBJ2-7, with D maybe TRBD1 (6 bases). Germline loops: CDR1 MNHEY, CDR2 SMNVEV (reference sequence). The CDR3 loop spans 12 amino acids. The V end lost 5 bases, the J end lost 9 bases, and 14 bases lay between the germline ends.

V gene TRBV28 combines with J gene TRBJ1-1; a possible D gene is TRBD1 (5 bases). V was shortened by 6 bases and J by 5 bases, with 19 bases between the two germline ends. Per germline, CDR1 MDHEN and CDR2 SYDVKM. The CDR3 has 15 amino acids. The CDR3, as DNA: TGTGCCAGCAGGGGGGGGAGAACCTATTGGACTGAAGCTTTCTTT. This translates into CASRGGRTYWTEAFF.

The chain combines TRBV7-9 with TRBJ1-5; no clear D gene. The CDR3 is made up of 13 amino acids. Per germline, CDR1 SEHNR and CDR2 FQNEAQ (reference sequence). The V gene lost 5 bases and the J gene lost 4 bases, with 9 bases spanning the gap. The CDR3 coding sequence is TGTGCCAGCAGCCGAACAGATAATCAGCCCCAGCATTTT. Amino acid sequence: CASSRTDNQPQHF. The full variable domain, completed using reference TRBV7-9 and TRBJ1-5, is DTGVSQNPRHKITKRGQNVTFRCDPISEHNRLYWYRQTLGQGPEFLTYFQNEAQLEKSRLLSDRFSAERPKGSFSTLEIQRTEQGDSAMYLCASSRTDNQPQHFGDGTRLSIL.

The chain combines TRBV29-1 with TRBJ2-3, with a weak D call TRBD2 (5 bases). Trimming shortened V by 3 bases and J by 2 bases, and 9 bases separated the two germline ends. The CDR3 contains 13 residues. Germline CDR1 and CDR2: SQVTM and ANQGSEA. CDR3 residues: CSVELADTDTQYF. CDR3 in DNA: TGCAGCGTTGAGCTAGCCGACACAGATACGCAGTATTTT.

This chain links TRBV9 with TRBJ1-4; D may be TRBD1 (5 bases). The V gene's germline CDR1 is SGDLS and CDR2 YYNGEE. The CDR3 has 16 amino acids. V lost 3 bases and J 0 bases, leaving 12 bases between the germline ends. The CDR3 bases are TGTGCCAGCAGCGGGGGGGGGACTGCAACTAATGAAAAACTGTTTTTT. It yields the protein CASSGGGTATNEKLFF.